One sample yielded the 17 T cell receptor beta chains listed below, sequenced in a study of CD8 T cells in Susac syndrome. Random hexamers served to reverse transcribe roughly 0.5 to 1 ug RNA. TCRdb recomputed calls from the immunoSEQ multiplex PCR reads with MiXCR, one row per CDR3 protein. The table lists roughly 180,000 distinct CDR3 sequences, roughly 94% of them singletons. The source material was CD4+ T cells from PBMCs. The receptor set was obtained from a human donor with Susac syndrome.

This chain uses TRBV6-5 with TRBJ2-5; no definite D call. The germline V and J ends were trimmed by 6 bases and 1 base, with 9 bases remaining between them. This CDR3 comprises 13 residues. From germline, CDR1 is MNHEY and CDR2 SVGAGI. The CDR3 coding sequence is TGTGCCAGCAGAGGTGATCTCCAAGAGACCCAGTACTTC. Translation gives CASRGDLQETQYF.

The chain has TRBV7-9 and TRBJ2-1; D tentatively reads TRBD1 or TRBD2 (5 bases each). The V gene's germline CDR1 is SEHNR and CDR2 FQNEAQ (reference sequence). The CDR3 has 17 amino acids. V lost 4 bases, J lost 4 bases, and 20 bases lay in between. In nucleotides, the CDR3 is TGTGCCAGCAGCTCTGGGGACCCAAAATCCTTATACAATGAGCAGTTCTTC. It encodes CASSSGDPKSLYNEQFF.

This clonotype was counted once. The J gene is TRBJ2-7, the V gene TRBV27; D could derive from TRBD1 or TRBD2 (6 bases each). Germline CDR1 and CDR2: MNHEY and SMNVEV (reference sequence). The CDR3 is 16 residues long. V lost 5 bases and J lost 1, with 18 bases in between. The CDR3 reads CASSPWGTRGSYEQYF. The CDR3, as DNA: TGTGCCAGCAGTCCTTGGGGGACACGGGGGTCCTACGAGCAGTACTTC.

The CDR3 region has the DNA TGTGCCAGTAGTACGAGGGATTCTGGGGCCAACGTCCTGACTTTC. This codes for CASSTRDSGANVLTF. The chain uses TRBV19 and TRBJ2-6; a weak D match, TRBD2 (5 bases). Per germline, CDR1 LNHDA and CDR2 SQIVND (reference sequence). The V end lost 4 bases, the J end lost 1 base, and 8 bases lay between the germline ends. CDR3 length equals 15 residues.

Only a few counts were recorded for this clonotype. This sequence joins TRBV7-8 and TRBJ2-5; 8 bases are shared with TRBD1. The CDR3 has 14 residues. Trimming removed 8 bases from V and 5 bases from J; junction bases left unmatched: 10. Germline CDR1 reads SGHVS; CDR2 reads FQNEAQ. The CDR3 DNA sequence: TGTGCCAGCCTGGCAGGGGGCTTTGGGGAGACCCAGTACTTC. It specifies CASLAGGFGETQYF.

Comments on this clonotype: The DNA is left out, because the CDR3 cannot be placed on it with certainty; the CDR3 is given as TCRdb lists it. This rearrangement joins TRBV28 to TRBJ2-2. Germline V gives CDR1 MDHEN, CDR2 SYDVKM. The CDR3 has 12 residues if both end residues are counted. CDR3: CASSSSTGELFF.

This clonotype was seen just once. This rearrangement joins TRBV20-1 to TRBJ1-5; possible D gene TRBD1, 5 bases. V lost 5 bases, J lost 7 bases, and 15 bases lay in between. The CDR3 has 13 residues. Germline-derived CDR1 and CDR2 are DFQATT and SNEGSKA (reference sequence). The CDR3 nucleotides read TGCAGTGCTCGGTTAAGGGGTCGGCAGCCCCAGCATTTT. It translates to CSARLRGRQPQHF.

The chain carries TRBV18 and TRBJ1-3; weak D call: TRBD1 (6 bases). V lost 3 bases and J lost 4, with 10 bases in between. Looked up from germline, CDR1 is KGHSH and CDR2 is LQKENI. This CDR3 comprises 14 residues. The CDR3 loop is CASSPSRGGNTIYF. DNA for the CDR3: TGTGCCAGCTCACCTTCCAGGGGAGGAAACACCATATATTTT.

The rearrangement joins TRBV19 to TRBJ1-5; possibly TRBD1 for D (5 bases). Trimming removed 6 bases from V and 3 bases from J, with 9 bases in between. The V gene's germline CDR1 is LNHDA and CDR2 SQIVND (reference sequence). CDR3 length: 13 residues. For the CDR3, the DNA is TGTGCCAGTAGCATCAGGGCCAATCAGCCCCAGCATTTT. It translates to CASSIRANQPQHF.

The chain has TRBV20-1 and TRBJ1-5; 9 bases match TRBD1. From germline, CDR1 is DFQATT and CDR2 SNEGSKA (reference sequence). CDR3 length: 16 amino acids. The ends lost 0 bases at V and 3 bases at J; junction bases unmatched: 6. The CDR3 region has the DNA TGCAGTGCTAGAGACGACAGGGGGTCAATCAATCAGCCCCAGCATTTT. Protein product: CSARDDRGSINQPQHF.

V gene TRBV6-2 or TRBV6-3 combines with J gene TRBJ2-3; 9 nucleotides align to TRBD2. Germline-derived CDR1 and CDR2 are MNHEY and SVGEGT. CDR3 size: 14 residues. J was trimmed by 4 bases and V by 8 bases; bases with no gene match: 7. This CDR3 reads CASGLAGKADTQYF. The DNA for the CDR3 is TGTGCCAGCGGTCTAGCGGGGAAGGCAGATACGCAGTATTTT.

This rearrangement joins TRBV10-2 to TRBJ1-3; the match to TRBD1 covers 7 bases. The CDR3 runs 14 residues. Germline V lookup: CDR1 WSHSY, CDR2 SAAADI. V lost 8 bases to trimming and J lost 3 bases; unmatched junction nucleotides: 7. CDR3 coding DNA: TGCGCCAGCCAACAGGGGTTCAGTGGAAACACCATATATTTT. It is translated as CASQQGFSGNTIYF.

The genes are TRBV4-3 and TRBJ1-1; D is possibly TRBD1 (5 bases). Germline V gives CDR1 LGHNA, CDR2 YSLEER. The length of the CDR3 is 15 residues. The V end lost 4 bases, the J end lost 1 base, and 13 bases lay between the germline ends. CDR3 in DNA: TGCGCCAGCAGCCTGGTAGGGACCGGGAACACTGAAGCTTTCTTT. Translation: CASSLVGTGNTEAFF.

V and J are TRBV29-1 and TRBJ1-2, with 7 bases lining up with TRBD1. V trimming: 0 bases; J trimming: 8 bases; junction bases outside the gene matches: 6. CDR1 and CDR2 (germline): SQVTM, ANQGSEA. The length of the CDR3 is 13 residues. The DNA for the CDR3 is TGCAGCGTTGAAGAGAGGGGGCATCGGGGCTACACCTTC. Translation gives CSVEERGHRGYTF.

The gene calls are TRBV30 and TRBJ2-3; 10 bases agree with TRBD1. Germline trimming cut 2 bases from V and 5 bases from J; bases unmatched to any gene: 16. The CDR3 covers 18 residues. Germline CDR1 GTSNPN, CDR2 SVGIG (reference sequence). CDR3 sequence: CAWSRLPLGQGFVDTQYF. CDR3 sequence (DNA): TGTGCCTGGAGTAGACTTCCCTTGGGACAGGGGTTTGTAGATACGCAGTATTTT.

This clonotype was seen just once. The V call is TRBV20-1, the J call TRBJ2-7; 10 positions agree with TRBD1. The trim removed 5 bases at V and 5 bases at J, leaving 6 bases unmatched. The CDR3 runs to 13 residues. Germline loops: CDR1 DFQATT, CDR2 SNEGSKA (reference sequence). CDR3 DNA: TGCAGTGCTGGGCTGGGACAGGGGAACGAGCAGTACTTC. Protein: CSAGLGQGNEQYF.

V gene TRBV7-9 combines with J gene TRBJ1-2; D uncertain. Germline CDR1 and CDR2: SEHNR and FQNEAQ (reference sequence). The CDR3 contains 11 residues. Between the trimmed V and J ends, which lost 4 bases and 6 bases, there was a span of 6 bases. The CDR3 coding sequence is TGTGCCAGCAGCTCGGTGGATGGCTACACCTTC. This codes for CASSSVDGYTF.